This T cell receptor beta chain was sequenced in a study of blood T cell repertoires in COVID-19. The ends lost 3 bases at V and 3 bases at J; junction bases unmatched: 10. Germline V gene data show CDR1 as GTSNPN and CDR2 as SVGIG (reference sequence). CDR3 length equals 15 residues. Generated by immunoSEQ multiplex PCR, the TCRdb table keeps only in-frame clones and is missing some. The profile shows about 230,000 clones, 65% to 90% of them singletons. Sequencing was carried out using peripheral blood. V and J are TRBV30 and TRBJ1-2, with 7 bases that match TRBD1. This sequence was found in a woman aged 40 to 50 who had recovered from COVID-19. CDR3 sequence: CAWSDNRGHHYGYTF. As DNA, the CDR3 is TGTGCCTGGAGCGACAACAGGGGACATCACTATGGCTACACCTTC.